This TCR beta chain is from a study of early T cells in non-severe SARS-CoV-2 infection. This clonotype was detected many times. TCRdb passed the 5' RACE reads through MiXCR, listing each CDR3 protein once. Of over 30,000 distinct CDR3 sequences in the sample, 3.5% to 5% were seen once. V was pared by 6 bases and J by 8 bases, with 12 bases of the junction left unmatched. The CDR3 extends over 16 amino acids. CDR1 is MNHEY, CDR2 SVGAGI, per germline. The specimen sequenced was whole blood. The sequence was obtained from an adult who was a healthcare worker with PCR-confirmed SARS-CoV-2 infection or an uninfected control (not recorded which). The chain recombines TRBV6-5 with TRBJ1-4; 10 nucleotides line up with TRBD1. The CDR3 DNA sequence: TGTGCCAGCAGCCAGAGGACAGGGGGAACGCGAGAAAAACTGTTTTTT. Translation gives CASSQRTGGTREKLFF.